This T cell receptor (beta chain) comes out of a study of beta chain features in type 1 diabetes. The study's findings and limits: Shorter TCRB CDR3s, moderately but significantly so, marked every one of the four CD4+ subsets in Type 1 diabetes patients. Patients with type 1 diabetes showed fewer VDJ junction insertions and more deletions.

TCRB transcripts that were expressed got sequenced, as all of the isolated RNA had been reverse transcribed. Libraries were prepared by immunoSEQ multiplex PCR; TCRdb keeps only in-frame clonotypes and omits some of them. The sample includes 600,000 or so clones, roughly an eighth of them seen just once. A word on this clone: Its antigen remains unidentified.

The CDR3 consists of 13 residues. The ends were cut back, 1 base at V and 5 bases at J, with 6 bases in the middle. Per germline, CDR1 SGHNT and CDR2 YENEEA. The sequencing sample was made of naive CD4+ T cells from blood. The sequence came from a man younger than 35 with type 1 diabetes. The chain has TRBV11-3 and TRBJ2-4; the D gene is possibly TRBD2 (6 bases). The CDR3 sequence: CASSLGGENIQYF. CDR3 in DNA: TGTGCCAGCAGCTTAGGCGGGGAAAACATTCAGTACTTC.